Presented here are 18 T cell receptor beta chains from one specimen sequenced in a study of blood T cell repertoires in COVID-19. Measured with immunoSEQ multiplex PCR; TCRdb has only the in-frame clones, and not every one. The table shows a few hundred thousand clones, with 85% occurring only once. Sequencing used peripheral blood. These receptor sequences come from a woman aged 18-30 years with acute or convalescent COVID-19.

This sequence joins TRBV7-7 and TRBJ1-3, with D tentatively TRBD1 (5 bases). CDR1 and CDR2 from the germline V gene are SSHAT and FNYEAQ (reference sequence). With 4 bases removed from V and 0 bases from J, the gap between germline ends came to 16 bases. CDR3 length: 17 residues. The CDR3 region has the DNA TGTGCCAGCAGCTCCGGGTTAGGGGCCCACTCTGGAAACACCATATATTTT. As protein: CASSSGLGAHSGNTIYF.

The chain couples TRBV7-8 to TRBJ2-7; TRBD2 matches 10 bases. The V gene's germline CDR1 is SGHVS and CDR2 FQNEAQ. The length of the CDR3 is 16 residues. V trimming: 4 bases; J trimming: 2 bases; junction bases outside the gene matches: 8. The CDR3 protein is CASSSQIAGGTYEQYF. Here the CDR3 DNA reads TGTGCCAGCAGCTCTCAAATAGCGGGGGGAACCTACGAGCAGTACTTC.

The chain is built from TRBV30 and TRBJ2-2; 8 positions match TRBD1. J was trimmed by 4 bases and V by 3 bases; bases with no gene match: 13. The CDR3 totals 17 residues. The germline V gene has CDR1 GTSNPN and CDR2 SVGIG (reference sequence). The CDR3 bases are TGTGCCTGGAGCGGGCCACCAGGGGGCCCAACCACCGGGGAGCTGTTTTTT. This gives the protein CAWSGPPGGPTTGELFF. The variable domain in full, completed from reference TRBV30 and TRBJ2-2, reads SQTIHQWPATLVQPVGSPLSLECTVEGTSNPNLYWYRQAAGRGLQLLFYSVGIGQISSEVPQNLSASRPQDRQFILSSKKLLLSDSGFYLCAWSGPPGGPTTGELFFGEGSRLTVL.

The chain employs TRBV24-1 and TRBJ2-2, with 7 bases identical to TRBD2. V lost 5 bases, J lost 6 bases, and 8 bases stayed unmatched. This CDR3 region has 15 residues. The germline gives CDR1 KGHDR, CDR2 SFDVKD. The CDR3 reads CATSGGGLWAGELFF. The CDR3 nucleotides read TGTGCCACCAGTGGGGGGGGACTCTGGGCCGGGGAGCTGTTTTTT.

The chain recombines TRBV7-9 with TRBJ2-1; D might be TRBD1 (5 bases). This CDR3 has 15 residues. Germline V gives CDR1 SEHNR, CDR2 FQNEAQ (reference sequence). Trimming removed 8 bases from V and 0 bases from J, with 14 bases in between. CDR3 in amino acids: CASGSDSSSYNEQFF. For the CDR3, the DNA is TGTGCCAGCGGTTCCGACAGCAGCTCCTACAATGAGCAGTTCTTC. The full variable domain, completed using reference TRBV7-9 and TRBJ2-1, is DTGVSQNPRHKITKRGQNVTFRCDPISEHNRLYWYRQTLGQGPEFLTYFQNEAQLEKSRLLSDRFSAERPKGSFSTLEIQRTEQGDSAMYLCASGSDSSSYNEQFFGPGTRLTVL.

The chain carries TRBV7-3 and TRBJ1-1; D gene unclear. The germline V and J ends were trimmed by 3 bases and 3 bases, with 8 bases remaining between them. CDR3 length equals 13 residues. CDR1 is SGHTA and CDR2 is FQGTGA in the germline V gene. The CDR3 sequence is CASSFSRDTEAFF. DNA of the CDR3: TGTGCCAGCAGCTTTTCACGGGACACTGAAGCTTTCTTT.

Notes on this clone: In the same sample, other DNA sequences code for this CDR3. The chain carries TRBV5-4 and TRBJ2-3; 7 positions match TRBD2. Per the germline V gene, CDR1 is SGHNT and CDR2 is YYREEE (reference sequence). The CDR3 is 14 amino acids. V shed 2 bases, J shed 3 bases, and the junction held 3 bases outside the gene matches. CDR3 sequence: CASSLAGLTDTQYF. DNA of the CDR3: TGTGCCAGCAGCTTAGCGGGGTTAACAGATACGCAGTATTTT.

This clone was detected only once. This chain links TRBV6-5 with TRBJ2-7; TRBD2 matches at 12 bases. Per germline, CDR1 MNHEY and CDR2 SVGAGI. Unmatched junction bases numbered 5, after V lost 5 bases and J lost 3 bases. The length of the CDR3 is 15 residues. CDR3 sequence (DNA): TGTGCCAGCAGTCCCCTAGCGGGAGGGAACTACGAGCAGTACTTC. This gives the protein CASSPLAGGNYEQYF.

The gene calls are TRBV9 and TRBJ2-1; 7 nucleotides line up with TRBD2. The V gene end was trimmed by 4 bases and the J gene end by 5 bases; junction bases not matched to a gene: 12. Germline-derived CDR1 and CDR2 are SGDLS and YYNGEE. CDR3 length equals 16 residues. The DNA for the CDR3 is TGTGCCAGCAGCACTCCGCGGGAGTCCCCCAACAATGAGCAGTTCTTC. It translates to CASSTPRESPNNEQFF. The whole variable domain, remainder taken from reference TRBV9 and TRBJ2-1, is DSGVTQTPKHLITATGQRVTLRCSPRSGDLSVYWYQQSLDQGLQFLIQYYNGEERAKGNILERFSAQQFPDLHSELNLSSLELGDSALYFCASSTPRESPNNEQFFGPGTRLTVL.

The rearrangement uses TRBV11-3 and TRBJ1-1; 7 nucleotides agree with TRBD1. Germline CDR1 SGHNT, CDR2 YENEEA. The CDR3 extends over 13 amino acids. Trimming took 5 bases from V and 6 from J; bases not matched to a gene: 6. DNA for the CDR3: TGTGCCAGCAGCGACAGGGTTCTTGCTGAAGCTTTCTTT. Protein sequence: CASSDRVLAEAFF. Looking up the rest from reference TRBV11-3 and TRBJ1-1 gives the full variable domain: EAGVVQSPRYKIIEKKQPVAFWCNPISGHNTLYWYLQNLGQGPELLIRYENEEAVDDSQLPKDRFSAERLKGVDSTLKIQPAELGDSAVYLCASSDRVLAEAFFGQGTRLTVV.

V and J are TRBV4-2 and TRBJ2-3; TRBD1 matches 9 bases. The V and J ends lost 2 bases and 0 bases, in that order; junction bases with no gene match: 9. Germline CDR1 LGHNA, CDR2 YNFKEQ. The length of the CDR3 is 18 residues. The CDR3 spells CASSQPGTGNPSTDTQYF. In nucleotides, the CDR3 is TGTGCCAGCAGCCAACCCGGGACAGGGAATCCTAGCACAGATACGCAGTATTTT.

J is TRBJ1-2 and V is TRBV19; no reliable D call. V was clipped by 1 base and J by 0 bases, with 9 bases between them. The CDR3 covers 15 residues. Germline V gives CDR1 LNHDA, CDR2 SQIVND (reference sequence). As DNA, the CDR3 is TGTGCCAGTAGTATAGGCGGCAGTCCTAACTATGGCTACACCTTC. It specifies CASSIGGSPNYGYTF.

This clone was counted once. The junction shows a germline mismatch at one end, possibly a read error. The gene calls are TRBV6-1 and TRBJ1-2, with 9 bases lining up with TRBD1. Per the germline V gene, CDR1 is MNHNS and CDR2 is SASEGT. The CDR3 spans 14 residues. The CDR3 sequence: CASREAGTGYGYTF. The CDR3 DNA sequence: TGTGCCAGCAGGGAAGCCGGGACAGGGTATGGCTACACCTTC.

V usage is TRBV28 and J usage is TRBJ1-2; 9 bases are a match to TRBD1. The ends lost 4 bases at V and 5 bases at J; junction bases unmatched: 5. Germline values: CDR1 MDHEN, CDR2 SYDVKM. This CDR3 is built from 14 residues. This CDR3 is CASSSGTGRYGYTF. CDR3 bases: TGTGCCAGCAGTTCCGGGACAGGGAGGTATGGCTACACCTTC.

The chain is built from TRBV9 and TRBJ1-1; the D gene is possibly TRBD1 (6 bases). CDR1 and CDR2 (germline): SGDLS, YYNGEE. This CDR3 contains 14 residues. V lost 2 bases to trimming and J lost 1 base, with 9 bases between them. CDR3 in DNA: TGTGCCAGCAGCGTTCCGGACAGGAACACTGAAGCTTTCTTT. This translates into CASSVPDRNTEAFF. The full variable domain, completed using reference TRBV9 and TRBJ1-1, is DSGVTQTPKHLITATGQRVTLRCSPRSGDLSVYWYQQSLDQGLQFLIQYYNGEERAKGNILERFSAQQFPDLHSELNLSSLELGDSALYFCASSVPDRNTEAFFGQGTRLTVV.

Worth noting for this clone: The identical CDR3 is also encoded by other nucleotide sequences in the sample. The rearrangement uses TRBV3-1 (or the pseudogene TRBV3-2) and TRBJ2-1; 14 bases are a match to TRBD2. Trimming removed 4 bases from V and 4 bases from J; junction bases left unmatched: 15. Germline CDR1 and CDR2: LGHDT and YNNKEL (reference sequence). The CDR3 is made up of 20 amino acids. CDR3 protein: CASSPSPGLAGARGYNEQFF. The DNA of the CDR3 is TGTGCCAGCAGCCCATCCCCGGGACTAGCGGGGGCACGTGGGTACAATGAGCAGTTCTTC.

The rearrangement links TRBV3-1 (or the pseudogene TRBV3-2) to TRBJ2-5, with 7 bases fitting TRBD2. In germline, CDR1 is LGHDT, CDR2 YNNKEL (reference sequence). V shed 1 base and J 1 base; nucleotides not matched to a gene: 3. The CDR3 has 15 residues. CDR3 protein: CASSQGGRAQETQYF. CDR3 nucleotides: TGTGCCAGCAGCCAAGGGGGGAGGGCCCAAGAGACCCAGTACTTC.

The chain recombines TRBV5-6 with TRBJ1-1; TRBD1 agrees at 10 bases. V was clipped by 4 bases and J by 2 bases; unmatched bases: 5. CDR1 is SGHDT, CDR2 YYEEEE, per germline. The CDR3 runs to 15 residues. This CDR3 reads CASSPTGGLNTEAFF. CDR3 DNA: TGTGCCAGCAGCCCGACAGGGGGCCTCAACACTGAAGCTTTCTTT.